These 14 T cell receptor beta chains share one sample of origin, sequenced in a study of patients and donors after allogeneic stem cell transplantation. MiXCR, applied by TCRdb to the RT-PCR reads, yields one record per CDR3 protein. The data show hundreds of thousands of distinct CDR3 sequences, roughly 17% seen once. The sample taken for sequencing was blood, either unsorted or a sorted T cell fraction (not recorded which). These receptors were obtained from a human donor who was either an allogeneic HSCT recipient or a stem cell or donor lymphocyte infusion donor (not recorded which). It is not recorded whose cells these are; they may come from a transplant donor.

The chain is built from TRBV27 and TRBJ2-1; weak D call: TRBD2 (6 bases). V was cut by 5 bases and J by 2 bases, with 10 bases left in between. CDR3 length equals 14 residues. Germline CDR1 MNHEY, CDR2 SMNVEV (reference sequence). This CDR3 reads CASSPRGTYNEQFF. The CDR3 nucleotides are TGTGCCAGCAGTCCCCGGGGGACCTACAATGAGCAGTTCTTC.

Comment on this clonotype: One end of the junction is discordant with germline, which a read error may explain. The V call is TRBV7-9, the J call TRBJ2-1; a possible D gene is TRBD2 (5 bases). The CDR3 spans 12 residues. Germline values: CDR1 SEHNR, CDR2 FQNEAQ (reference sequence). The CDR3 loop reads CASTPTGNGQFF. CDR3 in DNA: TGTGCCAGCACCCCGACCGGGAATGGGCAGTTCTTC.

This chain links TRBV6-1 with TRBJ1-2; no firm D call. The CDR3 spans 12 residues. Trimming stripped 8 bases from V and 4 bases from J, with 11 bases between. The V gene's germline CDR1 is MNHNS and CDR2 SASEGT. The CDR3 reads CASPGMIYGYTF. The CDR3, as DNA: TGTGCCAGCCCTGGCATGATCTATGGCTACACCTTC.

This clonotype was counted a few times. The chain carries TRBV6-5 and TRBJ1-2, with TRBD1 as a possible D gene (6 bases). Trimming left V 0 bases short and J 5 bases short, with 13 bases between. CDR1 and CDR2 from the germline V gene are MNHEY and SVGAGI. The CDR3 length is 15 residues. The DNA for the CDR3 is TGTGCCAGCAGTTACTCGGGGGCCTACGAGTATGGCTACACCTTC. It encodes CASSYSGAYEYGYTF.

On this clonotype: A junction boundary mismatches the germline segment, possibly from a read error. The chain links TRBV5-4 to TRBJ2-4, with D perhaps TRBD2 (5 bases). There are 12 residues in the CDR3. Germline V lookup: CDR1 SGHNT, CDR2 YYREEE (reference sequence). The CDR3 region has the DNA TGTGCCAGCAGCTTGGTTGCCGGGGAAGTGGACTTC. It yields the protein CASSLVAGEVDF. Full variable domain (outside the CDR3, taken from reference TRBV5-4 and TRBJ2-4): ETGVTQSPTHLIKTRGQQVTLRCSSQSGHNTVSWYQQALGQGPQFIFQYYREEENGRGNFPPRFSGLQFPNYSSELNVNALELDDSALYLCASSLVAGEVDFGAGTRLSVL.

The CDR3: CASSQVDNSPLHF. The DNA for the CDR3 is TGTGCCAGCAGCCAAGTCGATAATTCACCCCTCCACTTT. The chain couples TRBV3-1 to TRBJ1-6; the D is unclear. CDR1 and CDR2 (germline): LGHDT, YNNKEL (reference sequence). V was trimmed by 1 base and J by 5 bases, leaving 3 bases between them. The CDR3 runs to 13 residues.

This chain connects TRBV5-1 to TRBJ2-7; D is tentatively TRBD1 or TRBD2 (5 bases each). Trimming cost V 7 bases and J 2 bases, with 19 bases left between them. CDR3 length equals 15 residues. Germline CDR1 SGHRS, CDR2 YFSETQ. The CDR3 loop reads CASGGAGTATYEQYF. As DNA, the CDR3 is TGCGCCAGCGGCGGAGCCGGGACGGCGACCTACGAGCAGTACTTC.

This clonotype was found a few times. This chain links TRBV5-1 with TRBJ1-1; 7 bases align to TRBD1. The germline V gene has CDR1 SGHRS and CDR2 YFSETQ. The CDR3 spans 14 residues. Trimming at V came to 0 bases and at J to 8 bases, leaving 7 bases not matched to a gene. The CDR3 sequence: CASSLAGRGVEAFF. CDR3 nucleotides: TGCGCCAGCAGCTTGGCTGGCAGGGGGGTCGAAGCTTTCTTT.

CDR3: CASSIDPGLPLHF. DNA of the CDR3: TGTGCCAGTAGTATAGATCCCGGGCTGCCCCTCCACTTT. The chain has TRBV19 and TRBJ1-6, with D hard to call. Germline CDR1 LNHDA, CDR2 SQIVND (reference sequence). The CDR3 is 13 amino acids. V lost 0 bases and J lost 13, with 10 bases in between.

The V call is TRBV12-3 or TRBV12-4, the J call TRBJ2-7, with TRBD1 matching over 7 bases. V was clipped by 6 bases and J by 6 bases; unmatched bases: 11. The CDR3 runs to 14 residues. The CDR3 here is CASSLIDRVGEQYF. The CDR3 bases are TGTGCCAGCAGCCTTATTGACAGGGTGGGCGAGCAGTACTTC.

This chain connects TRBV29-1 to TRBJ1-1; 10 nucleotides match TRBD1. Losses at the gene ends were 7 bases for V and 2 bases for J; bases not matched to a gene: 10. This CDR3 is built from 15 residues. Germline V gene lookup returns CDR1 SQVTM and CDR2 ANQGSEA. For the CDR3, the DNA is TGCAGCGCCCGCCGGGACAGGGGCGAAAACACTGAAGCTTTCTTT. This sequence encodes CSARRDRGENTEAFF.

This clonotype was detected many times. This chain uses TRBV15 with TRBJ2-1; the match to TRBD1 covers 7 bases. CDR1 and CDR2 from the germline V gene are LNHNV and YYDKDF (reference sequence). The CDR3 covers 14 residues. After removal of 4 bases from V and 11 bases from J, the junction contained 11 bases not matched to a gene. The CDR3 loop is CATSKPDRPMKQFF. Here the CDR3 DNA reads TGTGCCACCAGCAAACCGGACAGGCCAATGAAGCAGTTCTTC.

The table lists this clonotype with a few counts. The V and J genes are TRBV20-1 and TRBJ1-2; tentatively, D is TRBD1 (5 bases). The CDR3 is 12 amino acids. Deletions cut 1 base from V and 4 bases from J, with 7 bases between. The germline V gene has CDR1 DFQATT and CDR2 SNEGSKA (reference sequence). The CDR3 coding sequence is TGCAGTGCTAGAGCCGGGGCCTATGGCTACACCTTC. As protein: CSARAGAYGYTF.

V is TRBV9 and J is TRBJ1-1; D unresolved. V was clipped by 0 bases and J by 2 bases, with 8 bases between them. The CDR3 spans 14 residues. Germline V gene lookup returns CDR1 SGDLS and CDR2 YYNGEE. CDR3 DNA sequence: TGTGCCAGCAGCGTAGATGAAAGAAACACTGAAGCTTTCTTT. Protein: CASSVDERNTEAFF. Combining the CDR3 with reference TRBV9 and TRBJ1-1 gives the whole variable domain DSGVTQTPKHLITATGQRVTLRCSPRSGDLSVYWYQQSLDQGLQFLIQYYNGEERAKGNILERFSAQQFPDLHSELNLSSLELGDSALYFCASSVDERNTEAFFGQGTRLTVV.